A single T cell receptor beta chain is shown here with its context. The data were taken from a study of blood T cell repertoires in COVID-19. Across the whole study: The United States, Italy and Spain were the sources of the acute and convalescent COVID-19 samples. Sources were T cells, B-cell-depleted T cells, or PBMCs; the material itself was cDNA or gDNA.

Seattle's enrolled individuals joined amid active infection and were then monitored longitudinally. Per the authors' pipeline: Counts of nucleated cells, estimated from reference gene primer amplification, were obtained. Assay: immunoSEQ multiplex PCR; the TCRdb copy retains only in-frame clones and omits some. V and J calls and clone size are as listed in that table; D and trimming were resolved from the DNA. Of about 160,000 clones in the sample, around 84% were seen once. Germline V gene sequence: CDR1 MNHEY, CDR2 SVGAGI. The J segment lost 16 bases and the V segment lost 2 bases, leaving 8 bases of the junction unmatched. The CDR3 spans 13 residues.

The TCR was taken from a woman aged 45-59 years with COVID-19, enrolled during active disease. The rearrangement uses TRBV6-5 and TRBJ1-6; 7 bases agree with TRBD1. Source material: peripheral blood. The CDR3, as DNA: TGTGCCAGCAGTTACACCGGGACAGCAGATCTCCACTTT. Amino acids: CASSYTGTADLHF.